This T cell receptor (beta chain) was captured by sequencing in a study of PD-L1 blockade in urothelial cancer. Looking at the study overall: Across blood samples, T cells had a median count of 141,255.

The time point here: pretreatment peripheral blood. The patients had locally advanced or metastatic urothelial carcinoma. Concerning this clone: Antigen specificity is unknown.

Every PCR was spiked with synthetic TCR analog templates. The data were produced by immunoSEQ multiplex PCR, yet TCRdb's version contains in-frame clones alone and is incomplete. The sample has approximately 48,000 clones, around nine tenths seen once. This CDR3 comprises 16 residues. V dropped 4 bases and J dropped 1; count of bases not matched to a gene: 3. Germline assignment: CDR1 MNHEY and CDR2 SMNVEV (reference sequence). Study-wide results and caveats: By 3 weeks, tumor-associated blood clones had expanded more in durable-benefit patients.

This material consisted of PBMCs, taken around atezolizumab (anti-PD-L1) treatment. The source of this sequence is a woman aged 55-70 years with urothelial cancer. The gene calls are TRBV27 and TRBJ2-3; 12 positions agree with TRBD2. CDR3 loop: CASSWGLAGGTDTQYF. The CDR3 region has the DNA TGTGCCAGCAGTTGGGGACTAGCGGGCGGCACAGATACGCAGTATTTT.